These T cell receptor beta chains were read from a single sample in a study of blood T cell repertoires in COVID-19. Clones were read by immunoSEQ multiplex PCR, and TCRdb kept only the in-frame ones, dropping some. The sample contains approximately 210,000 clones, around 81% of which appear only once. Material for sequencing was PBMCs or T cells enriched from blood (not recorded which). These receptors all come from a woman aged 45-60 years with acute COVID-19. Both conserved end residues are part of each CDR3. Fields, in order: clone size, D gene, J gene, V gene, CDR3 protein, CDR3 DNA. The D gene is left open where the match is weak. Expanded clones are given a class, and other clones once, few, many or no size at all.

>NA|NA|TRBJ2-7|TRBV9
CASSVAPQGREQYF
TGTGCCAGCAGCGTAGCTCCTCAGGGTCGAGAGCAGTACTTC
>NA|TRBD1|TRBJ1-5|TRBV19
CASSLGQGYQPQHF
TGTGCCAGTAGCTTGGGACAGGGCTACCAGCCCCAGCATTTT
>NA|TRBD2|TRBJ2-3|TRBV29-1
CSVAVRRGGFSDTQYF
TGCAGCGTTGCTGTCCGGCGGGGGGGCTTCTCAGATACGCAGTATTTT
>NA|TRBD1|TRBJ2-5|TRBV7-9
CASSSTGSKETQYF
TGTGCCAGCAGCTCGACAGGGAGCAAAGAGACCCAGTACTTC
>NA|NA|TRBJ1-1|TRBV18
CASSQGGLMNTEAFF
TGTGCCAGCTCACAGGGGGGGCTGATGAACACTGAAGCTTTCTTT
>few|TRBD1|TRBJ1-1|TRBV7-2
CASSLAVGQGFRSREAFF
TGTGCCAGCAGCTTGGCTGTAGGACAGGGGTTCCGCAGTCGTGAAGCTTTCTTT
>NA|TRBD1|TRBJ2-2|TRBV5-1
CASSLLLRGQGNTGELFF
TGCGCCAGCAGCTTACTTTTAAGGGGACAGGGGAACACCGGGGAGCTGTTTTTT
>NA|TRBD1|TRBJ2-7|TRBV20-1
CSASGLDRGREQYF
TGCAGTGCTAGTGGGCTGGACAGGGGGCGGGAGCAGTACTTC
>NA|NA|TRBJ2-1|TRBV28
CASSGGTYNEQFF
TGTGCCAGTTCTGGTGGGACTTACAATGAGCAGTTCTTC
>NA|TRBD2|TRBJ2-3|TRBV7-2
CASSLHKFVAGGRDTQYF
TGTGCCAGCAGCTTACATAAATTCGTAGCGGGAGGCAGAGATACGCAGTATTTT
>once|NA|TRBJ2-5|TRBV9
CASSVAGGRYQETQYF
TGTGCCAGCAGCGTAGCTGGGGGGAGGTACCAAGAGACCCAGTACTTC
>NA|NA|TRBJ1-5|TRBV30
CAWSLSGNQPQHF
TGTGCCTGGAGTTTATCCGGGAATCAGCCCCAGCATTTT
>once|NA|TRBJ2-7|TRBV18
CASSPDRSVGYEQYF
TGTGCCAGCTCACCGGATAGAAGCGTTGGTTACGAGCAGTACTTC
>few|TRBD1|TRBJ1-2|TRBV7-8
CASSLDGRGQYGYTF
TGTGCCAGCAGCTTAGATGGCAGGGGGCAATATGGCTACACCTTC
>NA|NA|TRBJ2-2|TRBV30
CAWLQGSNTGELFF
TGTGCCTGGCTTCAGGGATCGAACACCGGGGAGCTGTTTTTT
>once|NA|TRBJ1-2|TRBV4-3
CASSQVWKGVGGYTF
TGCGCCAGCAGCCAAGTATGGAAGGGAGTGGGGGGCTACACCTTC
>NA|NA|TRBJ1-2|TRBV27
CASSVVSGAPNYGYTF
TGTGCCAGCAGTGTAGTCTCAGGGGCGCCTAACTATGGCTACACCTTC
>NA|TRBD1|TRBJ1-6|TRBV7-9
CASSLEGQVGHSPLHF
TGTGCCAGCAGCTTAGAAGGACAGGTTGGCCACTCACCCCTCCACTTT
>NA|NA|TRBJ2-7|TRBV24-1
CATSEAGRGYEQYF
TGTGCCACCAGTGAGGCTGGAAGGGGATACGAGCAGTACTTC
>NA|NA|TRBJ2-3|TRBV6-1
CASSETILGTDTQYF
TGTGCCAGCAGTGAAACAATCCTTGGCACAGATACGCAGTATTTT
>NA|TRBD1|TRBJ1-6|TRBV3-1/TRBV3-2
CASSQDGDRGILQANSPLHF
TGTGCCAGCAGCCAAGATGGGGACAGGGGAATCCTTCAAGCCAATTCACCCCTCCACTTT
>once|NA|TRBJ1-4|TRBV3-1/TRBV3-2
CASSQWAGRGNEKLFF
TGTGCCAGCAGCCAGTGGGCAGGACGGGGAAATGAAAAACTGTTTTTT
>NA|TRBD1|TRBJ2-7|TRBV28
CASRSSGTGFYEQYF
TGTGCCAGCAGAAGCTCCGGGACAGGGTTCTACGAGCAGTACTTC
>NA|NA|TRBJ1-1|TRBV12-3/TRBV12-4
CASSLTGWAFF
TGTGCCAGCAGTTTAACAGGGTGGGCTTTCTTT
>NA|NA|TRBJ2-7|TRBV18
CASSPQTVYEQYF
TGTGCCAGCTCACCACAGACAGTGTACGAGCAGTACTTC
>NA|TRBD2|TRBJ2-2|TRBV4-3
CASSQDTQRGSLMLFF
TGCGCCAGCAGCCAAGATACACAGCGGGGCTCCCTGATGTTGTTTTTT
>NA|TRBD1|TRBJ1-1|TRBV5-1
CASSLVQGAEAFF
TGCGCCAGCAGCTTGGTACAGGGGGCTGAAGCTTTCTTT
>NA|TRBD2|TRBJ2-5|TRBV4-3
CASSQDFGRKDQETQYF
TGCGCCAGCAGCCAAGATTTCGGGAGGAAGGACCAAGAGACCCAGTACTTC
>few|TRBD1|TRBJ2-7|TRBV12-5
CASGTGAGEQYF
TGTGCTAGTGGCACAGGGGCGGGTGAGCAGTACTTC
>once|NA|TRBJ1-5|TRBV29-1
CSVGRFLGQPQHF
TGCAGCGTTGGCAGGTTTCTGGGTCAGCCCCAGCATTTT
>NA|TRBD2|TRBJ2-1|TRBV11-2
CASSRSSGGGGEQFF
TGTGCCAGCAGCCGGAGTAGCGGGGGAGGGGGCGAGCAGTTCTTC
>NA|TRBD1|TRBJ1-6|TRBV6-4
CASSDSAGTGTSPLHF
TGTGCCAGCAGTGACTCTGCCGGGACAGGGACTTCACCCCTCCACTTT
>NA|NA|TRBJ1-2|TRBV7-9
CASSLDIDIGTYGYTF
TGTGCCAGCAGCTTAGACATCGACATCGGAACTTATGGCTACACCTTC
>NA|NA|TRBJ1-2|TRBV7-2
CASSLGGGGSYGYTF
TGTGCCAGCAGCTTAGGAGGGGGAGGGTCGTATGGCTACACCTTC
>NA|NA|TRBJ2-3|TRBV24-1
CATTSTADTQYF
TGTGCCACCACCTCGACTGCAGATACGCAGTATTTT
>NA|TRBD2|TRBJ2-1|TRBV4-3
CASSHGLAGRDEQFF
TGCGCCAGCAGCCACGGACTAGCGGGGAGAGACGAGCAGTTCTTC
>many|NA|TRBJ1-2|TRBV10-1
CANLTGSDPGYTF
TGCGCCAACTTGACAGGATCCGATCCTGGCTACACCTTC